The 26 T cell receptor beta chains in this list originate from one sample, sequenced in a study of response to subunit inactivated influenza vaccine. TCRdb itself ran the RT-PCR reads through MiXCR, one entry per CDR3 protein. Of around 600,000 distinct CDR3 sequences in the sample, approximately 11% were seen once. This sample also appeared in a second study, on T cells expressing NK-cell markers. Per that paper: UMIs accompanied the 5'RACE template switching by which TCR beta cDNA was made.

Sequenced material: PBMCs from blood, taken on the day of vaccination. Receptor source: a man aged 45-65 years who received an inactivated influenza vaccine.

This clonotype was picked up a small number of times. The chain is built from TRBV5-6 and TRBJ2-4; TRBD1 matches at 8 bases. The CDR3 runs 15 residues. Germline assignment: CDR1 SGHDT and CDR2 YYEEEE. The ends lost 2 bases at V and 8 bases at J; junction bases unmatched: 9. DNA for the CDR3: TGTGCCAGCAGCTTACAGGGGGTCAGGAAGGACATTCAGTACTTC. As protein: CASSLQGVRKDIQYF.

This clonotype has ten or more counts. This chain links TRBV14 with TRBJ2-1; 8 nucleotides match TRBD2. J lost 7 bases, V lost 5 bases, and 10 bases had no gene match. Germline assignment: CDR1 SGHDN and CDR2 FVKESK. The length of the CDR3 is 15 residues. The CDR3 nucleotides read TGTGCCAGCAGCGCTACGGGACTAGTGTGGAATGAGCAGTTCTTC. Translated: CASSATGLVWNEQFF. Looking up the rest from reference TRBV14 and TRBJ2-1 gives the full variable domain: EAGVTQFPSHSVIEKGQTVTLRCDPISGHDNLYWYRRVMGKEIKFLLHFVKESKQDESGMPNNRFLAERTGGTYSTLKVQPAELEDSGVYFCASSATGLVWNEQFFGPGTRLTVL.

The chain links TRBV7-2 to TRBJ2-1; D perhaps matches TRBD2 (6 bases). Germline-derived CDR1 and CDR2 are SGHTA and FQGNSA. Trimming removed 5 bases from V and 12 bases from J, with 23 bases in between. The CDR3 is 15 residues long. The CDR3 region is CASSLRRGGSIGQFF. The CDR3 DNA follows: TGTGCCAGCAGCCTGCGACGGGGAGGATCGATCGGGCAGTTCTTC.

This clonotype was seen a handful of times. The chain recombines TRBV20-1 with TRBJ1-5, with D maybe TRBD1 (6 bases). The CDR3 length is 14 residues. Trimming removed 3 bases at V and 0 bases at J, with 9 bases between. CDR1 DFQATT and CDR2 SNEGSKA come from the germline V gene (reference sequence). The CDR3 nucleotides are TGCAGTGCTAGGGACAGCTATAGCAATCAGCCCCAGCATTTT. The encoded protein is CSARDSYSNQPQHF.

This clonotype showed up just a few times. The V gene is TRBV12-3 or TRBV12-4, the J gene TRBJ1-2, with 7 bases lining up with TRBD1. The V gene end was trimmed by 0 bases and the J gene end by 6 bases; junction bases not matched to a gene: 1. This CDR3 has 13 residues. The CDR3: CASSLAGGHGYTF. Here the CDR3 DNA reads TGTGCCAGCAGTTTAGCAGGGGGCCATGGCTACACCTTC.

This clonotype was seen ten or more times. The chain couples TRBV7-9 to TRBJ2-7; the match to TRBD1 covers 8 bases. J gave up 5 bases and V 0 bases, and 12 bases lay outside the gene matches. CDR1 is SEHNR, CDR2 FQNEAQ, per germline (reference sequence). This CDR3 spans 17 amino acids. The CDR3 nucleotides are TGTGCCAGCAGCTTAGCGCCCGGGACAGGCCTTTTCCACGAGCAGTACTTC. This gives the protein CASSLAPGTGLFHEQYF.

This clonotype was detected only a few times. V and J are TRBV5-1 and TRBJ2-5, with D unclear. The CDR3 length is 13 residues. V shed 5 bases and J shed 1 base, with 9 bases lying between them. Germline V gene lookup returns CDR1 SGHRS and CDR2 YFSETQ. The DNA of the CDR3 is TGCGCCAGCAGAGCCATACTCCAAGAGACCCAGTACTTC. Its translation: CASRAILQETQYF.

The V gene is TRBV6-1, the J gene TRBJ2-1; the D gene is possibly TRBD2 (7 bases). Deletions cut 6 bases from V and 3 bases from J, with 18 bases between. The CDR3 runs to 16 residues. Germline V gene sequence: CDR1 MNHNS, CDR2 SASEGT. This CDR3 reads CASSRIAGAHYNEQFF. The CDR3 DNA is TGTGCCAGCAGCCGTATTGCGGGGGCCCACTACAATGAGCAGTTCTTC.

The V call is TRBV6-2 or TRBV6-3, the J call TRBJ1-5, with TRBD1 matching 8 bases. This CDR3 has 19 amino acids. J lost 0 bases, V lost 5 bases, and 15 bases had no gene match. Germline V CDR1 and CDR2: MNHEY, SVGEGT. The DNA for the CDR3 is TGTGCCAGCAGTCCATACGGACAGGGACTCGTGTCTAGCAATCAGCCCCAGCATTTT. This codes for CASSPYGQGLVSSNQPQHF.

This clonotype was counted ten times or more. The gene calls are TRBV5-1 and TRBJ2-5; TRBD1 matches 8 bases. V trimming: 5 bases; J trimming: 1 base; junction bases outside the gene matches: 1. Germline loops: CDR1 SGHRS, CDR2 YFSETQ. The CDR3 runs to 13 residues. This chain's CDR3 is CASRTGVQETQYF. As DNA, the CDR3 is TGCGCCAGCAGGACAGGGGTCCAAGAGACCCAGTACTTC. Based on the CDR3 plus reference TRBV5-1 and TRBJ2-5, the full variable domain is KAGVTQTPRYLIKTRGQQVTLSCSPISGHRSVSWYQQTPGQGLQFLFEYFSETQRNKGNFPGRFSGRQFSNSRSEMNVSTLELGDSALYLCASRTGVQETQYFGPGTRLLVL.

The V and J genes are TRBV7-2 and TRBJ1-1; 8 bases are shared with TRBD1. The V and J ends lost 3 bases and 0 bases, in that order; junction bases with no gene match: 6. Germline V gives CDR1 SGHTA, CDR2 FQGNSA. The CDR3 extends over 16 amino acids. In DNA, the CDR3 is TGTGCCAGCAGCTTGGGACAGGCAAGTATGAACACTGAAGCTTTCTTT. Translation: CASSLGQASMNTEAFF.

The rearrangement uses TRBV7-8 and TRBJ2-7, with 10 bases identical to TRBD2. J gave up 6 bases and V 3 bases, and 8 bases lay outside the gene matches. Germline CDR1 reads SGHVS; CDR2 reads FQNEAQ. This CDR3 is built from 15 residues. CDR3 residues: CASSLDGLAALEQYF. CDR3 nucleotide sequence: TGTGCCAGCAGCTTGGATGGACTAGCGGCCCTCGAGCAGTACTTC. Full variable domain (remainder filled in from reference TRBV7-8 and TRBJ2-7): GAGVSQSPRYKVAKRGQDVALRCDPISGHVSLFWYQQALGQGPEFLTYFQNEAQLDKSGLPSDRFFAERPEGSVSTLKIQRTQQEDSAVYLCASSLDGLAALEQYFGPGTRLTVT.

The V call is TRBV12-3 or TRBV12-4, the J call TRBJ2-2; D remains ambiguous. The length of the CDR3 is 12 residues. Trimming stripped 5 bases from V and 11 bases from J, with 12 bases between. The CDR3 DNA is TGTGCCAGCAGTCCTTCGTGGGAAGAGCTGTTTTTT. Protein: CASSPSWEELFF.

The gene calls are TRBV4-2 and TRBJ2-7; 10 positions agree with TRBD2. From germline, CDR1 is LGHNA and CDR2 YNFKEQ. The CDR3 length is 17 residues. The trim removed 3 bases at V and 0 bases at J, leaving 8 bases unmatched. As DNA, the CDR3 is TGTGCCAGCAGCCAGACTAGCGGGTTCGCTAGCTCCTACGAGCAGTACTTC. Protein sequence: CASSQTSGFASSYEQYF.

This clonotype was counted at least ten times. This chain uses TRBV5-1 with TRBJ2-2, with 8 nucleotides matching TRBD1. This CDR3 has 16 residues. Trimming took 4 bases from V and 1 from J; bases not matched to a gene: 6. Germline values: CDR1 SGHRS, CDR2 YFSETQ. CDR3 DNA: TGCGCCAGCAGCCCCCGGACAGGGTGGAACACCGGGGAGCTGTTTTTT. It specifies CASSPRTGWNTGELFF.

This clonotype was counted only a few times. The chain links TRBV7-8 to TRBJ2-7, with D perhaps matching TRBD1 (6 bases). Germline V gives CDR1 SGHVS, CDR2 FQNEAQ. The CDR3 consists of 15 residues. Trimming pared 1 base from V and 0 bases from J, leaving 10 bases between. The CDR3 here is CASSLVRGFSYEQYF. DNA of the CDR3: TGTGCCAGCAGCTTAGTTAGGGGGTTCTCCTACGAGCAGTACTTC.

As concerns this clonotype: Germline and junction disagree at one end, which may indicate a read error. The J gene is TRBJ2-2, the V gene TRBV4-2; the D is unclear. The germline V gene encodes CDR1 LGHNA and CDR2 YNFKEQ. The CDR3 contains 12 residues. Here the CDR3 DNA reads TGTGCCAGCAGCCAAAACAACGGGGAGCTGTTTTTT. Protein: CASSQNNGELFF.

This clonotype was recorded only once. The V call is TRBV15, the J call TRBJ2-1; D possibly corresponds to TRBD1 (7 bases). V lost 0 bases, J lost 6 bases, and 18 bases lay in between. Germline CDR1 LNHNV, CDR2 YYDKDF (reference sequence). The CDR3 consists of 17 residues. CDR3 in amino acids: CATSRDLGRGVSNEQFF. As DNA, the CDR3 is TGTGCCACCAGCAGAGATTTGGGCAGGGGGGTAAGCAATGAGCAGTTCTTC. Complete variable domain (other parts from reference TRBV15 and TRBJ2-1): DAMVIQNPRYQVTQFGKPVTLSCSQTLNHNVMYWYQQKSSQAPKLLFHYYDKDFNNEADTPDNFQSRRPNTSFCFLDIRSPGLGDTAMYLCATSRDLGRGVSNEQFFGPGTRLTVL.

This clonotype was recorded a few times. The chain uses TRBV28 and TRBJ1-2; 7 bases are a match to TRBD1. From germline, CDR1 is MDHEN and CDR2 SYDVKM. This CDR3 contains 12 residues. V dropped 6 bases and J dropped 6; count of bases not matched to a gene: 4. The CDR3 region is CASRGTGDGYTF. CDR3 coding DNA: TGTGCCAGCAGAGGAACAGGGGATGGCTACACCTTC.

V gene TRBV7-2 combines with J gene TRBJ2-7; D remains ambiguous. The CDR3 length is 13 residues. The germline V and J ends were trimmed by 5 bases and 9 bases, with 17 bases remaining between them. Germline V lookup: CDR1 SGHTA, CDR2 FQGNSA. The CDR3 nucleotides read TGTGCCAGCAGCACTCGCGAAATTAGATGGCAGTACTTC. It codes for CASSTREIRWQYF.

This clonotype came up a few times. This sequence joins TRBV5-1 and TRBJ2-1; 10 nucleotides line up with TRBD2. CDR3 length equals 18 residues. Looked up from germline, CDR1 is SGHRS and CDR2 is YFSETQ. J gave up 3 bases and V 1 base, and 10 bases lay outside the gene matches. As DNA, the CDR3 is TGCGCCAGCAGCTTGCCGAATACTAGCGGGACGAGCTACAATGAGCAGTTCTTC. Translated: CASSLPNTSGTSYNEQFF.

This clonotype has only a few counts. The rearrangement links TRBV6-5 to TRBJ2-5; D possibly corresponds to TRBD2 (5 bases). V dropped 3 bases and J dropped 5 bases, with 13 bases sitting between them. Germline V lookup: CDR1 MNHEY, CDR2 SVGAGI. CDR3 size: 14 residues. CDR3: CASSYSGSLETQYF. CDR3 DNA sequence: TGTGCCAGCAGTTATTCGGGGTCGTTGGAGACCCAGTACTTC.

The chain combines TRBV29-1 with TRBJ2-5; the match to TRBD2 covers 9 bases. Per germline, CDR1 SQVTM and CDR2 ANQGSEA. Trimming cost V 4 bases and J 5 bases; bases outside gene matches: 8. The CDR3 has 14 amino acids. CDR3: CSVGGSGGLETQYF. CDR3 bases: TGCAGCGTTGGGGGTAGCGGGGGTTTGGAGACCCAGTACTTC.

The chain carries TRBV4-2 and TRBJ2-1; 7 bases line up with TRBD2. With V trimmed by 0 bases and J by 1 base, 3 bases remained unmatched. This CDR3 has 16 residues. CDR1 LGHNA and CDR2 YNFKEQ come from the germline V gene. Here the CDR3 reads CASSQESSGSYNEQFF. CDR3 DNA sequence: TGTGCCAGCAGCCAAGAATCTAGCGGTTCCTACAATGAGCAGTTCTTC.

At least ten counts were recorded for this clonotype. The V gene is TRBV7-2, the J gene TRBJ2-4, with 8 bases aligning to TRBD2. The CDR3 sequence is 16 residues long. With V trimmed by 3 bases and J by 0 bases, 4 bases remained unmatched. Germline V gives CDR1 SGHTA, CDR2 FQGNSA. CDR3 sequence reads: CASSFTSGLAKNIQYF. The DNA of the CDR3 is TGTGCCAGCAGCTTTACTAGCGGATTAGCCAAAAACATTCAGTACTTC.

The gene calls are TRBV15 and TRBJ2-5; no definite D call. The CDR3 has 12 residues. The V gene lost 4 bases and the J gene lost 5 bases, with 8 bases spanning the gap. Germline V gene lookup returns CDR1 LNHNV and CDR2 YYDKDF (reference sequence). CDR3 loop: CATSTDRETQYF. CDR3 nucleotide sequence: TGTGCCACCAGCACCGATCGTGAGACCCAGTACTTC.